The entry below gives a single T cell receptor (beta chain) sequence along with its context. The sample belongs to a study of blood T cell repertoires in COVID-19. Study-level background: The United States, Italy and Spain were the sources of the acute and convalescent COVID-19 samples. From T cells, B-cell-depleted T cells, or PBMCs came the material, which was cDNA or gDNA.

The age range of participants was about 18 to 90 years, with residence in about 25 US areas. Allocation to cohorts depended on clinical history reported by the participants. Trimming took 3 bases from V and 7 from J, leaving 13 bases between them. The CDR3 loop spans 15 amino acids. Germline assignment: CDR1 SNHLY and CDR2 FYNNEI. The data were produced by immunoSEQ multiplex PCR, yet TCRdb's version contains in-frame clones alone and is incomplete. In the table there are under 300,000 clones, 75% to 90% of which are singletons. Material: PBMCs or T cells enriched from blood (not recorded which). V usage is TRBV2 and J usage is TRBJ1-6; perhaps TRBD1 as D (6 bases). The TCR originated in a woman in her thirties with acute COVID-19. The CDR3 sequence: CASSEVAGENSPLHF. The CDR3 nucleotides are TGTGCCAGCAGTGAGGTAGCAGGGGAAAATTCACCCCTCCACTTT.